This TCR beta chain was observed in a study of blood T cell repertoires in COVID-19. Study details: Sites in the United States, Italy and Spain provided acute and convalescent COVID-19 samples. Sample material is recorded as cDNA or gDNA derived from T cells, B-cell-depleted T cells, or PBMCs.

The table lists this clone with a count of one. Germline loops: CDR1 MNHEY, CDR2 SVGAGI. V dropped 2 bases and J dropped 2; count of bases not matched to a gene: 6. The CDR3 has 16 amino acids. In the study's own analysis: Amplification of reference gene primers provided the estimated nucleated cell counts. Using immunoSEQ multiplex PCR, the repertoire was profiled, and TCRdb retains in-frame clones only, with some absent. The DNA was the basis for D and trimming; V, J and clone size are from that table. The sample records about 26,000 clones, about 90% being singletons. Sequencing was carried out using peripheral blood. The chain carries TRBV6-5 and TRBJ1-2, with 9 bases aligning to TRBD1. The clonotype was recovered from a human donor in a cohort sampled during active COVID-19. CDR3 nucleotide sequence: TGTGCCAGCAGTTACAATCCCGGGACAGGGAACTATGGCTACACCTTC. Translated: CASSYNPGTGNYGYTF.